These 10 T cell receptor beta chains share one sample of origin, sequenced in a study of somatic mutations in cytotoxic T cells in rheumatoid arthritis. Data came from immunoSEQ multiplex PCR; TCRdb stores just in-frame clones and leaves some out. The sample holds approximately 30,000 clones; about 81% are singletons and the top ten take 8.4%. The sample comprised CD8+ T cells sorted from blood. These receptors were obtained from an adult with rheumatoid arthritis.

The chain uses TRBV6-5 and TRBJ2-2, with D maybe TRBD1 (5 bases). V was pared by 0 bases and J by 3 bases, with 8 bases between. Germline-derived CDR1 and CDR2 are MNHEY and SVGAGI. This CDR3 is built from 15 residues. CDR3 sequence (DNA): TGTGCCAGCAGTTACTCCGCAGGGCACACCGGGGAGCTGTTTTTT. This translates into CASSYSAGHTGELFF.

This chain links TRBV13 with TRBJ2-7, with 13 bases identical to TRBD2. Germline values: CDR1 PRHDT, CDR2 FYEKMQ (reference sequence). CDR3 length: 15 amino acids. Unmatched junction bases numbered 3, after V lost 5 bases and J lost 2 bases. The CDR3 reads CASSPGTSGTYEQYF. The CDR3 bases are TGTGCCAGCAGCCCCGGGACTAGCGGGACCTACGAGCAGTACTTC.

This chain connects TRBV5-1 to TRBJ2-7, with D possibly TRBD2 on 6 matching bases. Trimming stripped 1 base from V and 0 bases from J, with 11 bases between. Germline CDR1 is SGHRS and CDR2 is YFSETQ. The CDR3 is 15 amino acids. The CDR3 nucleotides read TGCGCCAGCAGCTTGTGGGACTCCTCCTCCTACGAGCAGTACTTC. This encodes CASSLWDSSSYEQYF.

This chain joins TRBV9 and TRBJ2-7; D unclear. The CDR3 covers 12 residues. Trimming removed 4 bases from V and 6 bases from J, with 11 bases in between. The V gene's germline CDR1 is SGDLS and CDR2 YYNGEE. The CDR3 region is CASSSSVGEQYF. CDR3 nucleotides: TGTGCCAGCAGCTCATCAGTCGGCGAGCAGTACTTC.

This clone was seen only a few times. The chain recombines TRBV5-1 with TRBJ2-1; TRBD1 aligns across 11 bases. V lost 3 bases to trimming and J lost 8 bases; unmatched junction nucleotides: 7. CDR1 SGHRS and CDR2 YFSETQ come from the germline V gene. The length of the CDR3 is 15 residues. The CDR3, as DNA: TGCGCCAGCAGCTCGGAAGGACAGGGGGCGGATGAGCAGTTCTTC. Protein sequence: CASSSEGQGADEQFF.

This clone was seen only once. The gene calls are TRBV6-1 and TRBJ2-5, with 10 bases identical to TRBD2. V shed 1 base and J 3 bases; nucleotides not matched to a gene: 8. The CDR3 has 17 amino acids. Germline V gene sequence: CDR1 MNHNS, CDR2 SASEGT. The DNA for the CDR3 is TGTGCCAGCAGTGAAGGCGGGCTAGCGGGAGAAAAAGAGACCCAGTACTTC. This sequence encodes CASSEGGLAGEKETQYF.

The chain joins TRBV11-2 to TRBJ1-1; D is ambiguous. The ends were cut back, 2 bases at V and 7 bases at J, with 17 bases in the middle. The CDR3 has 15 residues. Germline lookup yields CDR1 SGHAT and CDR2 FQNNGV. The CDR3 sequence is CASSLSGQSLGEAFF. The CDR3 nucleotides are TGTGCCAGCAGCTTATCTGGGCAGAGCCTGGGTGAAGCTTTCTTT. Drawing the rest from reference TRBV11-2 and TRBJ1-1, the complete variable domain is EAGVAQSPRYKIIEKRQSVAFWCNPISGHATLYWYQQILGQGPKLLIQFQNNGVVDDSQLPKDRFSAERLKGVDSTLKIQPAKLEDSAVYLCASSLSGQSLGEAFFGQGTRLTVV.

This sequence joins TRBV4-1 and TRBJ1-3; D unresolved. The germline V and J ends were trimmed by 3 bases and 4 bases, with 10 bases remaining between them. CDR3 length: 14 residues. In germline, CDR1 is MGHRA, CDR2 YSYEKL. CDR3 region: CASSQTPYGNTIYF. In nucleotides, the CDR3 is TGCGCCAGCAGCCAGACCCCTTACGGAAACACCATATATTTT.

V usage is TRBV11-1 and J usage is TRBJ2-1; no firm D call. The CDR3 consists of 14 residues. V was cut by 5 bases and J by 1 base, with 9 bases left in between. Germline values: CDR1 SGHAT, CDR2 FQDESV (reference sequence). CDR3 sequence: CASSAVRSYNEQFF. The CDR3 DNA reads as TGTGCCAGCAGCGCGGTGAGATCCTACAATGAGCAGTTCTTC.

This chain connects TRBV13 to TRBJ2-3, with D uncertain. The germline gives CDR1 PRHDT, CDR2 FYEKMQ (reference sequence). V lost 5 bases and J 6 bases, leaving 9 bases between the germline ends. This CDR3 region has 12 residues. In nucleotides, the CDR3 is TGTGCCAGCAGCCTACGCGTGGATACGCAGTATTTT. It encodes CASSLRVDTQYF.